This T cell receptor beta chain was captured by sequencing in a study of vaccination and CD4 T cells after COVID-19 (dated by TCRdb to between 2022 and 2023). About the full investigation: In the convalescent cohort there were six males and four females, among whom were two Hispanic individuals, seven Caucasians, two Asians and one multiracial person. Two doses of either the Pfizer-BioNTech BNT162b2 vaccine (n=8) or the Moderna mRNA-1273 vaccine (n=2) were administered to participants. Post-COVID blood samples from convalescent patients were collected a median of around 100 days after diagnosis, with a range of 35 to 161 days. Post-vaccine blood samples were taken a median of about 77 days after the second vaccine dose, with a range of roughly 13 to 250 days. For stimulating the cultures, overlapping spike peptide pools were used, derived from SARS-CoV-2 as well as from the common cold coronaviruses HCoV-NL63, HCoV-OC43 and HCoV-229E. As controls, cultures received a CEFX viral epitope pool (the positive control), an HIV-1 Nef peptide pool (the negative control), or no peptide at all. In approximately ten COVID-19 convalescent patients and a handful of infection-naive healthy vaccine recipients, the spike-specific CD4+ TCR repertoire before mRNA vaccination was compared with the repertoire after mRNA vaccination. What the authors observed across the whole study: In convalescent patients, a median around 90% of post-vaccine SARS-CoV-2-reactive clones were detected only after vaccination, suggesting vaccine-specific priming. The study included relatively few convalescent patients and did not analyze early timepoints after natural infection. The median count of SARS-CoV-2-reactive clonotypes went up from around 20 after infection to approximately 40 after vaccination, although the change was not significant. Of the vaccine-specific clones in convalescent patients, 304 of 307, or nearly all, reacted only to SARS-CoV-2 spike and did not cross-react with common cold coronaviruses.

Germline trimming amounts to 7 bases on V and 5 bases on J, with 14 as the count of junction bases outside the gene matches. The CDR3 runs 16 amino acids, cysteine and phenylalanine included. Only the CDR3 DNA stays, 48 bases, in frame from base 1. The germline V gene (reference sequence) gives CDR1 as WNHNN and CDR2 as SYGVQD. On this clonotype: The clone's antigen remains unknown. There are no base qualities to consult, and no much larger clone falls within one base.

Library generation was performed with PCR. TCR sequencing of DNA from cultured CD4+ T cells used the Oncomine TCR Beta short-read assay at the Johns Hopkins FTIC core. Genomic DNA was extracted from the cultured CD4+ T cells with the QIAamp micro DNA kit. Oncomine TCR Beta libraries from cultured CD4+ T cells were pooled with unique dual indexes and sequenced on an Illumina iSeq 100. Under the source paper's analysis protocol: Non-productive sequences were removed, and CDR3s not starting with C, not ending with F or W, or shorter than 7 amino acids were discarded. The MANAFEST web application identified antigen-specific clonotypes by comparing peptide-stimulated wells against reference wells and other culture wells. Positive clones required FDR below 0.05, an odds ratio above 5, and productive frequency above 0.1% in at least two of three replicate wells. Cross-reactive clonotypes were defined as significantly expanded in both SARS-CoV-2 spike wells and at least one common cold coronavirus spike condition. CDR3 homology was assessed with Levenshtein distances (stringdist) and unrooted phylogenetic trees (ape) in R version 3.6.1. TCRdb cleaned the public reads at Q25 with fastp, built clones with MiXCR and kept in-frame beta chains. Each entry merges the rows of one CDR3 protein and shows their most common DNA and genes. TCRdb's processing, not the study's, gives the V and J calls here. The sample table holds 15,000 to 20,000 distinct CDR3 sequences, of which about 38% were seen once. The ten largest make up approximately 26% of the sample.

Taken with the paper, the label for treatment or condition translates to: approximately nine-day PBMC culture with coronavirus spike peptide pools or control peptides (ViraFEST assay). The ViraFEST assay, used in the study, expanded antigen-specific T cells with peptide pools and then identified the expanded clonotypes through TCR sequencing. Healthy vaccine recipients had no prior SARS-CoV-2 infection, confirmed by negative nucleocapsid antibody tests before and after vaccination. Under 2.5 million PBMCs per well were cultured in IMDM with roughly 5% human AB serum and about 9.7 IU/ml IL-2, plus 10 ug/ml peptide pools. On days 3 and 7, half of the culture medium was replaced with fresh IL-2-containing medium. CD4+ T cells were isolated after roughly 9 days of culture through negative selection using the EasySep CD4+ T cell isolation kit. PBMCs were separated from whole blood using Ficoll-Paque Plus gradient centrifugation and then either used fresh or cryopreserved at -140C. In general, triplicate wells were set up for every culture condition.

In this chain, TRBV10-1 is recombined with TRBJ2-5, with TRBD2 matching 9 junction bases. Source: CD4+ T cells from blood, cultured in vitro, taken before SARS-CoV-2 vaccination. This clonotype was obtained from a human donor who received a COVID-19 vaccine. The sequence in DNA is TGCGCCAGCACCCTAGCGGGGTCTCTTCGTCGGGAGACCCAGTACTTC. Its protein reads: CASTLAGSLRRETQYF.